This T cell receptor beta chain was documented in a study of shared clonotypes between healthy human individuals. A few counts support this clone. The CDR3 runs 12 residues. V was cut by 1 base and J by 8 bases, with 7 bases left in between. Germline V lookup: CDR1 SGHKS, CDR2 YYEKEE (reference sequence). TCRdb keeps only in-frame clones here, not all; method: immunoSEQ multiplex PCR. Here the sample spans more than 550,000 clones, about two thirds being singletons. This clonotype was obtained from a woman between 25 and 40 years old in good health. The sample was memory CD4+ T cells sorted from blood. Subset defined: CD45RA-negative fraction. The chain is built from TRBV5-5 and TRBJ2-1; D not certain. The CDR3 protein is CASSLMVDEQFF. The CDR3 DNA follows: TGTGCCAGCAGCTTGATGGTGGATGAGCAGTTCTTC. The full variable domain, its missing parts supplied by reference TRBV5-5 and TRBJ2-1, is DAGVTQSPTHLIKTRGQQVTLRCSPISGHKSVSWYQQVLGQGPQFIFQYYEKEERGRGNFPDRFSARQFPNYSSELNVNALLLGDSALYLCASSLMVDEQFFGPGTRLTVL.